Following are 19 T cell receptor beta chains from one sample sequenced in a study of blood T cell repertoires in COVID-19. Profiled with immunoSEQ multiplex PCR; TCRdb holds only in-frame clones, not every one. The table records roughly 150,000 clones, around 88% of them present only once. Sequences were obtained from peripheral blood. Receptors originate from a human donor in a cohort sampled during active COVID-19.

J is TRBJ2-1 and V is TRBV13; D call uncertain. Germline-derived CDR1 and CDR2 are PRHDT and FYEKMQ (reference sequence). The CDR3 totals 12 residues. Between the trimmed V and J ends, which lost 2 bases and 10 bases, there was a span of 9 bases. The CDR3 region is CASSLSSLEQFF. For the CDR3, the DNA is TGTGCCAGCAGCTTATCGTCCTTAGAGCAGTTCTTC. The full variable domain, rest sourced from reference TRBV13 and TRBJ2-1, is AAGVIQSPRHLIKEKRETATLKCYPIPRHDTVYWYQQGPGQDPQFLISFYEKMQSDKGSIPDRFSAQQFSDYHSELNMSSLELGDSALYFCASSLSSLEQFFGPGTRLTVL.

A few counts support this clone. CDR3 coding DNA: TGTGCCAGCAGCCCCTCTCGACAGATTCATGGCTACACCTTC. This codes for CASSPSRQIHGYTF. V gene TRBV6-5 combines with J gene TRBJ1-2, with D possibly being TRBD1 (5 bases). Per germline, CDR1 MNHEY and CDR2 SVGAGI. The CDR3 runs to 14 residues. With 6 bases removed from V and 6 bases from J, the gap between germline ends came to 17 bases.

The CDR3 sequence: CAWRSRHRDTFRSGANVLTF. CDR3 sequence (DNA): TGTGCCTGGAGGTCCCGCCACCGGGACACCTTCCGCTCTGGGGCCAACGTCCTGACTTTC. This sequence joins TRBV30 and TRBJ2-6; TRBD1 might be the D (6 bases). CDR3 length: 20 amino acids. V was cut by 3 bases and J by 0 bases, with 24 bases left in between. Germline CDR1 reads GTSNPN; CDR2 reads SVGIG (reference sequence).

The CDR3 here is CASSIQGAIEKLFF. The CDR3 coding sequence is TGTGCCAGCAGCATACAGGGGGCAATTGAAAAACTGTTTTTT. The J gene is TRBJ1-4, the V gene TRBV5-6; 9 nucleotides agree with TRBD1. The CDR3 contains 14 residues. Germline lookup yields CDR1 SGHDT and CDR2 YYEEEE. V trimming: 4 bases; J trimming: 7 bases; junction bases outside the gene matches: 5.

A single count supports this clone. The gene calls are TRBV27 and TRBJ1-5; no clear D gene. CDR1 is MNHEY and CDR2 is SMNVEV in the germline V gene (reference sequence). CDR3 length: 16 amino acids. V dropped 5 bases and J dropped 5 bases, with 19 bases sitting between them. CDR3 sequence: CASSAAGHRLDQPQHF. In nucleotides, the CDR3 is TGTGCCAGCAGTGCGGCTGGCCATCGCCTCGATCAGCCCCAGCATTTT.

The chain links TRBV18 to TRBJ2-7, with D maybe TRBD2 (5 bases). The V gene's germline CDR1 is KGHSH and CDR2 LQKENI. The V gene lost 8 bases and the J gene lost 3 bases, with 17 bases spanning the gap. The CDR3 is 14 amino acids. The CDR3 sequence: CASARTDRGYEQYF. The DNA for the CDR3 is TGTGCCAGCGCCCGCACCGACCGGGGCTACGAGCAGTACTTC.

The chain uses TRBV5-5 and TRBJ2-7; 11 bases are shared with TRBD1. The CDR3 is 15 amino acids. The trim removed 4 bases at V and 2 bases at J, leaving 5 bases unmatched. CDR1 is SGHKS and CDR2 is YYEKEE in the germline V gene (reference sequence). The DNA of the CDR3 is TGTGCCAGCAGCATGGGACAGGGGGACCCCTACGAGCAGTACTTC. Encoded protein: CASSMGQGDPYEQYF.

This chain connects TRBV2 to TRBJ2-5; D gene ambiguous. This CDR3 has 15 residues. Germline V gene sequence: CDR1 SNHLY, CDR2 FYNNEI. Trimming took 5 bases from V and 5 from J, leaving 18 bases between them. The CDR3 protein is CASSWLGLVDETQYF. CDR3 in DNA: TGTGCCAGCAGTTGGCTAGGTCTGGTCGACGAGACCCAGTACTTC.

The chain is built from TRBV28 and TRBJ1-1, with a possible D match to TRBD1 (5 bases). The germline gives CDR1 MDHEN, CDR2 SYDVKM. CDR3 length: 18 amino acids. Trimming removed 7 bases at V and 2 bases at J, with 26 bases between. CDR3 residues: CASKGLRAGQFRNTEAFF. For the CDR3, the DNA is TGTGCCAGCAAGGGGCTACGGGCAGGTCAATTCAGAAACACTGAAGCTTTCTTT.

The rearrangement links TRBV27 to TRBJ2-7, with 8 bases fitting TRBD1. The junction had 8 bases not matched to a gene; V was cut back by 7 bases and J by 3 bases. This CDR3 region has 14 residues. CDR1 is MNHEY, CDR2 SMNVEV, per germline (reference sequence). The chain's CDR3 is CASKPGQALYEQYF. For the CDR3, the DNA is TGTGCCAGCAAGCCGGGACAGGCCCTCTACGAGCAGTACTTC.

The V and J genes are TRBV4-3 and TRBJ2-7; 8 nucleotides align to TRBD1. The germline CDR1 and CDR2 sequences are LGHNA and YSLEER. The CDR3 runs to 14 residues. V was pared by 4 bases and J by 6 bases, with 8 bases of the junction left unmatched. For the CDR3, the DNA is TGCGCCAGCAGCCCCGGGACAGGCGATGGCGAGCAGTACTTC. Encoded protein: CASSPGTGDGEQYF.

The CDR3 DNA is TGTGCCAGCAGCTTCAGGGTCGGACAGCCCCAGCATTTT. This sequence encodes CASSFRVGQPQHF. V is TRBV7-8 and J is TRBJ1-5; a weak D match, TRBD1 (5 bases). The CDR3 sequence is 13 residues long. With 3 bases removed from V and 7 bases from J, the gap between germline ends came to 10 bases. CDR1 is SGHVS and CDR2 is FQNEAQ in the germline V gene.

This clone occurred once. The V and J genes are TRBV7-2 and TRBJ2-2, with 9 bases lining up with TRBD2. Germline CDR1 is SGHTA and CDR2 is FQGNSA. This CDR3 spans 16 amino acids. V gave up 2 bases and J gave up 4 bases; unmatched junction bases: 5. This CDR3 is CASSLPLAGFTGELFF. CDR3 nucleotides: TGTGCCAGCAGCTTACCACTAGCGGGCTTCACCGGGGAGCTGTTTTTT.

This chain connects TRBV28 to TRBJ2-7, with 7 positions matching TRBD1. The ends lost 6 bases at V and 2 bases at J; junction bases unmatched: 7. Germline values: CDR1 MDHEN, CDR2 SYDVKM. The CDR3 length is 14 residues. In DNA, the CDR3 is TGTGCCAGCAGCCCCGGGACAGAGGCCTACGAGCAGTACTTC. It translates to CASSPGTEAYEQYF.

This clone was seen a few times. In the same sample, other DNA sequences code for this CDR3. The chain combines TRBV28 with TRBJ2-5; 9 bases align to TRBD2. The CDR3 is 17 amino acids. With V trimmed by 6 bases and J by 4 bases, 15 bases remained unmatched. Germline CDR1 reads MDHEN; CDR2 reads SYDVKM. CDR3 DNA sequence: TGTGCCAGCAGCTTCCCTGACCGGGGGCGGGGGGGAGAGACCCAGTACTTC. Translating gives CASSFPDRGRGGETQYF.

This clone has a single count. For the CDR3, the DNA is TGCGCCAGCAGACAGGACGGGGGATACTCCTACGAGCAGTACTTC. Translating it yields CASRQDGGYSYEQYF. This chain links TRBV5-1 with TRBJ2-7, with TRBD2 as a possible D gene (6 bases). The CDR3 spans 15 residues. Trimming took off 5 bases at V and 0 bases at J, with 15 bases between the two ends. Germline V lookup: CDR1 SGHRS, CDR2 YFSETQ.

The chain uses TRBV3-1 (or the pseudogene TRBV3-2) and TRBJ2-7; 9 bases match TRBD1. The J segment lost 5 bases and the V segment lost 5 bases, leaving 13 bases of the junction unmatched. CDR3 length: 16 residues. CDR1 is LGHDT and CDR2 is YNNKEL in the germline V gene (reference sequence). CDR3 nucleotides: TGTGCCAGCAGCTACTACCTCCGGGACAGGGCCCACGAGCAGTACTTC. It specifies CASSYYLRDRAHEQYF.

This clone occurred a few times. This chain uses TRBV7-8 with TRBJ2-2, with D maybe TRBD2 (7 bases). Germline CDR1 reads SGHVS; CDR2 reads FQNEAQ. V was trimmed by 0 bases and J by 7 bases, leaving 9 bases between them. This CDR3 contains 14 residues. DNA of the CDR3: TGTGCCAGCAGCTTAGCCGGGGGGCACGGGGAGCTGTTTTTT. Its protein is CASSLAGGHGELFF.

The chain employs TRBV29-1 and TRBJ1-1, with D perhaps TRBD1 (6 bases). Trimming removed 4 bases at V and 5 bases at J, with 11 bases between. In germline, CDR1 is SQVTM, CDR2 ANQGSEA. This CDR3 has 12 residues. CDR3 DNA: TGCAGCGTTGGAGCAGGGGAGACTGAAGCTTTCTTT. The encoded protein is CSVGAGETEAFF.